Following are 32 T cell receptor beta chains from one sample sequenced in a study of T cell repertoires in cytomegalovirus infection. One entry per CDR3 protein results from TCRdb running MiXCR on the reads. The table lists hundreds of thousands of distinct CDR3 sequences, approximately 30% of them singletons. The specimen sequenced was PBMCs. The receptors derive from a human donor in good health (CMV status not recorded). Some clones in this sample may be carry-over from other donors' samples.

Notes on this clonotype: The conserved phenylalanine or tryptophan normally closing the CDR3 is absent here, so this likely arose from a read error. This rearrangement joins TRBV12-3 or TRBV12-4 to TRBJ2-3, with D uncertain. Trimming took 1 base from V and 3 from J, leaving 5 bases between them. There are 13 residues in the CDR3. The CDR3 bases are TGTGCCAGCAGTTTAGAAATGACAGATACGCAGTATTTG. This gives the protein CASSLEMTDTQYL.

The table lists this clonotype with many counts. The CDR3 coding sequence is TGTGCCAGCAGCCCGAACGGTGCCGGGGAGCTGTTTTTT. Its protein is CASSPNGAGELFF. The chain joins TRBV11-2 to TRBJ2-2; D is unresolved. The germline V gene encodes CDR1 SGHAT and CDR2 FQNNGV. Trimming took 5 bases from V and 6 from J, leaving 10 bases between them. There are 13 residues in the CDR3.

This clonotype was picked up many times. CDR3 sequence (DNA): TGTGCCAGCAGAAAGAGGGATCAAGGCGGGACCGGGGAGCTGTTTTTT. This encodes CASRKRDQGGTGELFF. The chain links TRBV7-9 to TRBJ2-2, with a weak D call TRBD2 (5 bases). The V and J ends lost 6 bases and 5 bases respectively, with 19 bases between them. The length of the CDR3 is 16 residues. The germline V gene has CDR1 SEHNR and CDR2 FQNEAQ (reference sequence).

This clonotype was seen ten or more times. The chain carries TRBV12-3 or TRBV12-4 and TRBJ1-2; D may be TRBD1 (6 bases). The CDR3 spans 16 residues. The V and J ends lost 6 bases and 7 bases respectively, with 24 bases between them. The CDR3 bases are TGTGCCAGCAGACAGACAGGAGGTCGGGCAGTTTTTGGCTACACCTTC. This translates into CASRQTGGRAVFGYTF.

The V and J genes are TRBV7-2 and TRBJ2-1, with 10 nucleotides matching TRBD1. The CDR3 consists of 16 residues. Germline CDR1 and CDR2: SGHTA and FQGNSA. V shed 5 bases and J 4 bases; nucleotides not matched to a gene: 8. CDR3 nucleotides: TGTGCCAGCAGCGCCGGGACAGGGGTATTGTACAATGAGCAGTTCTTC. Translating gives CASSAGTGVLYNEQFF.

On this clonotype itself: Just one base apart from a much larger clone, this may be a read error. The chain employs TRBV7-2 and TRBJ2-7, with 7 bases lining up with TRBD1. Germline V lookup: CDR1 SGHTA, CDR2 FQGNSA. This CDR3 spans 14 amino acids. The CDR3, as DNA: TGTGCCAGCAGCTATAGACAGGGTTCCTACAAGCAGTACTTC. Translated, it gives CASSYRQGSYKQYF.

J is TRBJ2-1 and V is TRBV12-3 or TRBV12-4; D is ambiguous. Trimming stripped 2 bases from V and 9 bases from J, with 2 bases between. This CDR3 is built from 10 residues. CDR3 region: CASSLSEQFF. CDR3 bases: TGTGCCAGCAGTTTAAGTGAGCAGTTCTTC.

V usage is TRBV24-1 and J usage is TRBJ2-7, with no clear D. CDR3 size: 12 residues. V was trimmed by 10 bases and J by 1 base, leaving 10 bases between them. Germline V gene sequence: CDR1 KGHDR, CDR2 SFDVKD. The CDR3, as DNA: TGTGCCACAGCCGGGTCTTCCTACGAGCAGTACTTC. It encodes CATAGSSYEQYF.

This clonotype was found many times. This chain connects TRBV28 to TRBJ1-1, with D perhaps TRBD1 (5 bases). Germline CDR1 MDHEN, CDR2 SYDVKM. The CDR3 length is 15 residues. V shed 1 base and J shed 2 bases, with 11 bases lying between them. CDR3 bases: TGTGCCAGCAGTTTATTACAGGTAGCTAACACTGAAGCTTTCTTT. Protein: CASSLLQVANTEAFF.

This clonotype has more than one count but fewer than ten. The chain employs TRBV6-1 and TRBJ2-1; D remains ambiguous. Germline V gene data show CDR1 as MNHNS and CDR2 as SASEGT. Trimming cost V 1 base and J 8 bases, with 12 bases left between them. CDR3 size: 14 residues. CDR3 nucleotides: TGTGCCAGCAGTGAAGTAGTTCGGAGCCATGAGCAGTTCTTC. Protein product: CASSEVVRSHEQFF.

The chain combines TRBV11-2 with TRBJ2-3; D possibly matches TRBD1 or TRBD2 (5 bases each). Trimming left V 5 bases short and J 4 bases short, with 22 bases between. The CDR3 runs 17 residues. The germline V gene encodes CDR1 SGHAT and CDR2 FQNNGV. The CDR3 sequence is CASSVGRGGRRADTQYF. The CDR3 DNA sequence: TGTGCCAGCAGCGTGGGTAGGGGTGGCCGGCGGGCAGATACGCAGTATTTT. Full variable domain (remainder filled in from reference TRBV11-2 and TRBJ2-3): EAGVAQSPRYKIIEKRQSVAFWCNPISGHATLYWYQQILGQGPKLLIQFQNNGVVDDSQLPKDRFSAERLKGVDSTLKIQPAKLEDSAVYLCASSVGRGGRRADTQYFGPGTRLTVL.

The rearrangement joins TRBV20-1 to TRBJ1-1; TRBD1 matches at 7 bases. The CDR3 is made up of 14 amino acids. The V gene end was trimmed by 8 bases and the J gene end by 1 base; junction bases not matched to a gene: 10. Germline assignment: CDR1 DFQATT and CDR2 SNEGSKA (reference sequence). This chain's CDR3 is CSPLQDRPNTEAFF. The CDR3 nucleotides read TGCAGTCCTCTCCAGGACAGGCCGAACACTGAAGCTTTCTTT.

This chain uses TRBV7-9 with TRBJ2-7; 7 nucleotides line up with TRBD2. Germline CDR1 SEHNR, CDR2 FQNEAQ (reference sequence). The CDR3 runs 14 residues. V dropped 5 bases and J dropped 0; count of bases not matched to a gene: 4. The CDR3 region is CASSGERGSYEQYF. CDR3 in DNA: TGTGCCAGCAGCGGGGAGCGGGGCTCCTACGAGCAGTACTTC.

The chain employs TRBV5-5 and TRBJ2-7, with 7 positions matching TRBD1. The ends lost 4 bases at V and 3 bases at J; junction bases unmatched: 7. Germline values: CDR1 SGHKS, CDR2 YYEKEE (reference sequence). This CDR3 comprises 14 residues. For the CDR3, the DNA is TGTGCCAGCAGCCCGCTTCCAGGGGGCTACGAGCAGTACTTC. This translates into CASSPLPGGYEQYF. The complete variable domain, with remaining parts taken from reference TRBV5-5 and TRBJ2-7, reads DAGVTQSPTHLIKTRGQQVTLRCSPISGHKSVSWYQQVLGQGPQFIFQYYEKEERGRGNFPDRFSARQFPNYSSELNVNALLLGDSALYLCASSPLPGGYEQYFGPGTRLTVT.

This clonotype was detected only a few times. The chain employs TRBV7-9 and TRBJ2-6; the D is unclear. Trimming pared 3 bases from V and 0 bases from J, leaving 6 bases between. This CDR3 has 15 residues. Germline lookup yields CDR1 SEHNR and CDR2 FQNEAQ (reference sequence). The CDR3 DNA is TGTGCCAGCAGCTTCTCCCTCTCTGGGGCCAACGTCCTGACTTTC. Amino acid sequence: CASSFSLSGANVLTF.

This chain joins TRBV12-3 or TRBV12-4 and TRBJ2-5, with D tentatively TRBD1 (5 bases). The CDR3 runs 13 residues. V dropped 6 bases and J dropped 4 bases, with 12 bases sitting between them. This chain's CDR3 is CASSPAGRETQYF. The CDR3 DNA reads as TGTGCCAGCAGCCCGGCAGGGCGAGAGACCCAGTACTTC.

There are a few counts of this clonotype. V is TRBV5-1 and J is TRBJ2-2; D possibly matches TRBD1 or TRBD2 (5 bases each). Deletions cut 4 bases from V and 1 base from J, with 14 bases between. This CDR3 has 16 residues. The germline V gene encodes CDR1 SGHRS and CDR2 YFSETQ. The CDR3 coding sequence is TGCGCCAGCAGCCCGAGAGGGGACCTGAACACCGGGGAGCTGTTTTTT. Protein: CASSPRGDLNTGELFF.

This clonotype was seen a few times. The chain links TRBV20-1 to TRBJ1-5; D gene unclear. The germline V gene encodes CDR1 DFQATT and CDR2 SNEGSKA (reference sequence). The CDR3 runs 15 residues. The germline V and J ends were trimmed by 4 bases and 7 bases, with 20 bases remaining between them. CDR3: CSAIQISGEGQPQHF. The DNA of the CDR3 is TGCAGTGCTATTCAAATCAGTGGGGAAGGGCAGCCCCAGCATTTT.

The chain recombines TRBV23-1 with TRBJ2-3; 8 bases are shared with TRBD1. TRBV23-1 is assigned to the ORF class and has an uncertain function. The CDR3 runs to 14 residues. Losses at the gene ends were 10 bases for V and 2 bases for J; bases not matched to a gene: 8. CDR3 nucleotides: TGCGCCACCTCTGGACAGGGCCTCACAGATACGCAGTATTTT. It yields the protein CATSGQGLTDTQYF.

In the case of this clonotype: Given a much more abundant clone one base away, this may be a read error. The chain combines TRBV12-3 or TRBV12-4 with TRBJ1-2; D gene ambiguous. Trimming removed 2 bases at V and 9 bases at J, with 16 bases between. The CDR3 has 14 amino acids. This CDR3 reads CASSLSLSPRCYTF. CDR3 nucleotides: TGTGCCAGCAGTTTATCACTTTCTCCGAGGTGCTACACCTTC.

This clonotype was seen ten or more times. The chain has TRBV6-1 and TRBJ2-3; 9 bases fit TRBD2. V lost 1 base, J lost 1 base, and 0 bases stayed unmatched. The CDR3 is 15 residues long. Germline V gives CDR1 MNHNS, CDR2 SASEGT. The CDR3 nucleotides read TGTGCCAGCAGTGAAGAGCGGGGGGGCACAGATACGCAGTATTTT. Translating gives CASSEERGGTDTQYF.

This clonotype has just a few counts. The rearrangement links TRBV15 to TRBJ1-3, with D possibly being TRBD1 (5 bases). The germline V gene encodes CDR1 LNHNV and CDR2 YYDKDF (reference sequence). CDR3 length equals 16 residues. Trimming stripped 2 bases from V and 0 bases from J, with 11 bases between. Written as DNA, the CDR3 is TGTGCCACCAGCAGACGGGACCCCAGCTCTGGAAACACCATATATTTT. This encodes CATSRRDPSSGNTIYF.

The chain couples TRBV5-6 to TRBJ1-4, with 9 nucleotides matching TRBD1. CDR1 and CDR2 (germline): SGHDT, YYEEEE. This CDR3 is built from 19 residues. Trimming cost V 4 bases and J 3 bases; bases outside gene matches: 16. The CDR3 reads CASSPTAGQGIAANEKLFF. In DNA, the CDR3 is TGTGCCAGCAGCCCCACCGCAGGACAGGGGATCGCAGCTAATGAAAAACTGTTTTTT.

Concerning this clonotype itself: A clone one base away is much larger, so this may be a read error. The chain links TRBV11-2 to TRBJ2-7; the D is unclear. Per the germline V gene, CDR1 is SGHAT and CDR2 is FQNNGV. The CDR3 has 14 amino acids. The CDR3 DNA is TGTGCCAGCAGCTTAGTGCAGACATCCTACGAGAAGTACTTC. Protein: CASSLVQTSYEKYF.

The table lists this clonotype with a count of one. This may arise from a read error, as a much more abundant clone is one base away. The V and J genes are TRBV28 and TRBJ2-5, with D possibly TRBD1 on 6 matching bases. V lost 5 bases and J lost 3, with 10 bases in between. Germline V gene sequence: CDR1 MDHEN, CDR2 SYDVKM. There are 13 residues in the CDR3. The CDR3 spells CASSRPGEETQYF. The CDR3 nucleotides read TGTGCCAGCAGTCGGCCAGGGGAAGAGACCCAGTACTTC. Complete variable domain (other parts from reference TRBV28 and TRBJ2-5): DVKVTQSSRYLVKRTGEKVFLECVQDMDHENMFWYRQDPGLGLRLIYFSYDVKMKEKGDIPEGYSVSREKKERFSLILESASTNQTSMYLCASSRPGEETQYFGPGTRLLVL.

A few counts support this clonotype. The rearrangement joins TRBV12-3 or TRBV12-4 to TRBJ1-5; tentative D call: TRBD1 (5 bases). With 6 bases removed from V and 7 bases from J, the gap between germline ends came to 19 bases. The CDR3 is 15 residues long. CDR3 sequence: CASSILGGVSQPQHF. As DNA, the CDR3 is TGTGCCAGCAGCATCCTCGGGGGGGTGAGCCAGCCCCAGCATTTT.

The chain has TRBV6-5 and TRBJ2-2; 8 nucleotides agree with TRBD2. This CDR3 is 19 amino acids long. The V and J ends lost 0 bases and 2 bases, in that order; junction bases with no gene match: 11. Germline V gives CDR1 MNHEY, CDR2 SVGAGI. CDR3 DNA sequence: TGTGCCAGCAGTTACTCCCGCTTTCGGAGCGGGAGCAACACCGGGGAGCTGTTTTTT. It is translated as CASSYSRFRSGSNTGELFF.

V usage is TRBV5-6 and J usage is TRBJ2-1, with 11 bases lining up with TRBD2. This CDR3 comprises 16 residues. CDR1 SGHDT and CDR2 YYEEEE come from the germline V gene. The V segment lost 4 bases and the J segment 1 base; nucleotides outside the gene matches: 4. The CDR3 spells CASSKGTSGSYNEQFF. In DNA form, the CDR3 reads TGTGCCAGCAGCAAGGGGACTAGCGGATCCTACAATGAGCAGTTCTTC.

The CDR3 region has the DNA TGTGCCAGCAGTTTAGCCCCTGAGGGGCACAATGAGCAGTTCTTC. This sequence encodes CASSLAPEGHNEQFF. The chain carries TRBV28 and TRBJ2-1; D is perhaps TRBD1 or TRBD2 (5 bases each). The CDR3 consists of 15 residues. V lost 2 bases and J 5 bases, leaving 13 bases between the germline ends. Germline values: CDR1 MDHEN, CDR2 SYDVKM.

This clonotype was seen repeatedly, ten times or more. CDR3: CASSLRGLAQETQYF. The CDR3 nucleotides read TGTGCCAGCAGCTTAAGGGGACTAGCCCAAGAGACCCAGTACTTC. V usage is TRBV7-8 and J usage is TRBJ2-5; the match to TRBD2 covers 9 bases. This CDR3 has 15 amino acids. J was trimmed by 1 base and V by 2 bases; bases with no gene match: 2. Looked up from germline, CDR1 is SGHVS and CDR2 is FQNEAQ.

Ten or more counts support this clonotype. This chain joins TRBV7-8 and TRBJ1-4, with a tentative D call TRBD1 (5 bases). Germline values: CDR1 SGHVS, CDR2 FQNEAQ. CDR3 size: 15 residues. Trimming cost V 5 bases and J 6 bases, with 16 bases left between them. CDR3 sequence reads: CASSKGDGGYEKLFF. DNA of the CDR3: TGTGCCAGCAGCAAGGGAGATGGGGGATATGAAAAACTGTTTTTT.

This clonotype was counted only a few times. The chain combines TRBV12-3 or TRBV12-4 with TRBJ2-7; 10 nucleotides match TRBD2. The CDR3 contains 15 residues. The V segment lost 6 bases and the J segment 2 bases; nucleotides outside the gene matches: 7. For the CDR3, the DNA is TGTGCCAGCAGCTTGGGGCTAGCGGGGGCCTACGAGCAGTACTTC. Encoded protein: CASSLGLAGAYEQYF.